One and the same sample provided the 32 T cell receptor beta chains below, sequenced in a study of shared clonotypes between healthy human individuals. The table came from immunoSEQ multiplex PCR; TCRdb's copy has only in-frame clones and leaves some out. The sample shows more than 2 million clones, 95% of them seen only once. The sample taken for sequencing was naive CD4+ T cells sorted from blood. Subset of the sample: CD45RA+ positively selected. The receptors shown here come from a man younger than 35 in good health.

The chain employs TRBV5-1 and TRBJ1-2, with 9 bases aligning to TRBD1. CDR3 length: 14 amino acids. Germline V lookup: CDR1 SGHRS, CDR2 YFSETQ. The junction had 11 bases not matched to a gene; V was cut back by 7 bases and J by 7 bases. This CDR3 reads CASRRTGDGLGYTF. For the CDR3, the DNA is TGCGCCAGCCGTCGGACAGGGGATGGTCTTGGCTACACCTTC.

The chain joins TRBV6-1 to TRBJ1-1; D is undetermined. V lost 2 bases, J lost 6 bases, and 10 bases lay in between. The CDR3 contains 13 residues. Per the germline V gene, CDR1 is MNHNS and CDR2 is SASEGT. DNA of the CDR3: TGTGCCAGCAGTGAAAGCGCCAGGCCTGAAGCTTTCTTT. Encoded protein: CASSESARPEAFF.

This clone was observed a single time. An end of the junction differs from the germline gene, which may be a read error. The V gene is TRBV18, the J gene TRBJ2-7; 8 bases line up with TRBD1. The CDR3 has 15 amino acids. Per the germline V gene, CDR1 is KGHSH and CDR2 is LQKENI. The CDR3 reads CASSPPGRGPYEQYF. The CDR3, as DNA: TGTGCCAGCTCTCCACCGGGCAGGGGGCCGTACGAGCAGTACTTC.

Only one count was recorded for this clone. This chain connects TRBV10-3 to TRBJ2-7, with TRBD2 matching over 7 bases. The CDR3 contains 13 residues. Germline CDR1 reads ENHRY; CDR2 reads SYGVKD. V dropped 8 bases and J dropped 6; count of bases not matched to a gene: 10. The CDR3 DNA is TGTGCCATCGCAGGGAGGGAGGATGGCGAGCAGTACTTC. Residues: CAIAGREDGEQYF.

The CDR3 loop is CASSDLGTDTQYF. CDR3 nucleotide sequence: TGTGCCAGCAGTGACTTAGGCACAGATACGCAGTATTTT. The chain is built from TRBV6-4 and TRBJ2-3; D not certain. This CDR3 has 13 amino acids. Germline CDR1 reads MRHNA; CDR2 reads SNTAGT. Deletions cut 1 base from V and 1 base from J, with 3 bases between.

This CDR3 reads CASSSSTQGFNQPQHF. The CDR3 DNA reads TGTGCCAGCAGTTCAAGCACACAGGGTTTCAATCAGCCCCAGCATTTT. The chain is built from TRBV27 and TRBJ1-5, with TRBD1 as a possible D gene (6 bases). CDR1 and CDR2 (germline): MNHEY, SMNVEV (reference sequence). V lost 4 bases, J lost 3 bases, and 16 bases lay in between. The CDR3 spans 16 residues.

The chain joins TRBV20-1 to TRBJ2-3; no clear D gene. This CDR3 spans 10 amino acids. Germline V gene lookup returns CDR1 DFQATT and CDR2 SNEGSKA (reference sequence). V lost 7 bases and J 7 bases, leaving 9 bases between the germline ends. CDR3 in DNA: TGCAGTGTCCTAGAGTATACGCAGTATTTT. It specifies CSVLEYTQYF.

This chain uses TRBV6-6 with TRBJ2-4, with D possibly matching TRBD1 (6 bases). The length of the CDR3 is 15 residues. Germline V CDR1 and CDR2: MNHNY, SVGAGI (reference sequence). Trimming removed 3 bases from V and 9 bases from J, with 18 bases in between. The CDR3 region is CASSYQDSGVPIQYF. The CDR3 nucleotides are TGTGCCAGCAGTTATCAGGACAGTGGGGTTCCCATTCAGTACTTC.

The chain carries TRBV10-3 and TRBJ2-1; tentatively, D is TRBD1 (6 bases). Trimming left V 5 bases short and J 8 bases short, with 10 bases between. The germline CDR1 and CDR2 sequences are ENHRY and SYGVKD. This CDR3 is built from 12 residues. The CDR3 protein is CAISTGFDEQFF. The DNA of the CDR3 is TGTGCCATCAGTACAGGGTTCGATGAGCAGTTCTTC.

V and J are TRBV10-1 and TRBJ2-3; either TRBD1 or TRBD2 may supply D (5 bases each). V lost 4 bases and J lost 6, with 11 bases in between. The V gene's germline CDR1 is WNHNN and CDR2 SYGVQD (reference sequence). The CDR3 consists of 13 residues. This CDR3 is CASSVPGDDTQYF. CDR3 nucleotide sequence: TGCGCCAGCAGTGTCCCCGGGGACGATACGCAGTATTTT.

This clone was detected once. The chain recombines TRBV7-9 with TRBJ2-5; D gene uncertain. Germline V gene data show CDR1 as SEHNR and CDR2 as FQNEAQ (reference sequence). The CDR3 covers 12 residues. V was cut by 5 bases and J by 3 bases, with 7 bases left in between. In DNA, the CDR3 is TGTGCCAGCAGCCGTCCCAAAGAGACCCAGTACTTC. It translates to CASSRPKETQYF.

This rearrangement joins TRBV6-1 to TRBJ1-2; D is unresolved. This CDR3 contains 15 residues. From germline, CDR1 is MNHNS and CDR2 SASEGT. V was cut by 4 bases and J by 3 bases, with 15 bases left in between. Written as DNA, the CDR3 is TGTGCCAGCAGTGTTGATTATGGGTCCCACTATGGCTACACCTTC. This translates into CASSVDYGSHYGYTF.

Comment on this clone: The identical CDR3 is also encoded by other nucleotide sequences in the sample. This sequence joins TRBV7-9 and TRBJ2-7; 8 nucleotides align to TRBD1. Trimming at V came to 3 bases and at J to 1 base, leaving 8 bases not matched to a gene. Per germline, CDR1 SEHNR and CDR2 FQNEAQ (reference sequence). The CDR3 loop spans 16 amino acids. CDR3 loop: CASSLAGTGGSYEQYF. As DNA, the CDR3 is TGTGCCAGCAGCTTGGCAGGCACAGGGGGATCCTACGAGCAGTACTTC.

A single count supports this clone. This chain's CDR3 is CAWSTGQGNSPLHF. CDR3 coding DNA: TGTGCCTGGAGTACGGGACAGGGGAATTCACCCCTCCACTTT. The rearrangement uses TRBV30 and TRBJ1-6; 10 nucleotides align to TRBD1. With 2 bases clipped from V and 7 bases from J, the junction kept 2 bases outside the gene matches. Germline assignment: CDR1 GTSNPN and CDR2 SVGIG (reference sequence). The CDR3 is made up of 14 amino acids.

CDR3 DNA sequence: TGTGCCAGCAGCTTAAGAGGGAGCCAAGAGACCCAGTACTTC. The encoded protein is CASSLRGSQETQYF. The chain uses TRBV7-3 and TRBJ2-5; D possibly corresponds to TRBD2 (5 bases). V gave up 1 base and J gave up 1 base, with 7 bases separating them. The germline V gene has CDR1 SGHTA and CDR2 FQGTGA. The CDR3 has 14 amino acids. The variable domain in full, completed from reference TRBV7-3 and TRBJ2-5, reads GAGVSQTPSNKVTEKGKYVELRCDPISGHTALYWYRQSLGQGPEFLIYFQGTGAADDSGLPNDRFFAVRPEGSVSTLKIQRTERGDSAVYLCASSLRGSQETQYFGPGTRLLVL.

Here the CDR3 DNA reads TGTGCCAGCAGCTCTTATTACAAAGATACGCAGTATTTT. Amino acid sequence: CASSSYYKDTQYF. The J gene is TRBJ2-3, the V gene TRBV7-2, with unresolved D. Trimming stripped 4 bases from V and 5 bases from J, with 10 bases between. The germline CDR1 and CDR2 sequences are SGHTA and FQGNSA. This CDR3 has 13 residues.

The genes are TRBV5-1 and TRBJ1-2; perhaps TRBD1 as D (6 bases). The V end lost 0 bases, the J end lost 4 bases, and 13 bases lay between the germline ends. The germline V gene encodes CDR1 SGHRS and CDR2 YFSETQ. The CDR3 is made up of 15 amino acids. CDR3 residues: CASSLELGGPYGYTF. In DNA, the CDR3 is TGCGCCAGCAGCTTGGAGTTGGGGGGCCCCTATGGCTACACCTTC.

The rearrangement joins TRBV27 to TRBJ2-7; D unresolved. The CDR3 runs to 16 residues. V was clipped by 2 bases and J by 2 bases, with 16 bases between them. The germline V gene encodes CDR1 MNHEY and CDR2 SMNVEV (reference sequence). The CDR3 bases are TGTGCCAGCAGTTTAAGTTCCGGCGTCCCTACCTACGAGCAGTACTTC. It specifies CASSLSSGVPTYEQYF.

The CDR3: CASSFPRASGTDTQYF. The CDR3, as DNA: TGCGCCAGCAGCTTTCCCAGGGCTAGCGGTACAGATACGCAGTATTTT. The chain couples TRBV5-1 to TRBJ2-3, with TRBD2 matching 7 bases. This CDR3 is built from 16 residues. The germline V gene encodes CDR1 SGHRS and CDR2 YFSETQ. Trimming cost V 2 bases and J 3 bases; bases outside gene matches: 9.

The chain employs TRBV4-2 and TRBJ2-7, with 11 positions matching TRBD2. Germline lookup yields CDR1 LGHNA and CDR2 YNFKEQ. Unmatched junction bases numbered 4, after V lost 0 bases and J lost 3 bases. The CDR3 has 16 amino acids. CDR3 loop: CASSQDLAGGLYEQYF. Here the CDR3 DNA reads TGTGCCAGCAGCCAAGACTTAGCGGGGGGGCTCTACGAGCAGTACTTC.

The chain uses TRBV10-3 and TRBJ2-7; D not resolved. Trimming took 5 bases from V and 4 from J, leaving 6 bases between them. Germline CDR1 is ENHRY and CDR2 is SYGVKD. The CDR3 is 11 residues long. CDR3 nucleotides: TGTGCCATCAGTCCGCTTTACGAGCAGTACTTC. Its translation is CAISPLYEQYF.

The chain links TRBV30 to TRBJ1-2, with D hard to call. Germline V gene data show CDR1 as GTSNPN and CDR2 as SVGIG (reference sequence). CDR3 length equals 15 residues. Trimming shortened V by 0 bases and J by 7 bases, and 18 bases separated the two germline ends. The CDR3 sequence: CAWSVVSTARGGYTF. In DNA form, the CDR3 reads TGTGCCTGGAGTGTAGTTTCAACGGCCCGGGGTGGCTACACCTTC. Combining the CDR3 with reference TRBV30 and TRBJ1-2 gives the whole variable domain SQTIHQWPATLVQPVGSPLSLECTVEGTSNPNLYWYRQAAGRGLQLLFYSVGIGQISSEVPQNLSASRPQDRQFILSSKKLLLSDSGFYLCAWSVVSTARGGYTFGSGTRLTVV.

The rearrangement joins TRBV5-1 to TRBJ2-1; D is unresolved. Trimming took off 0 bases at V and 0 bases at J, with 10 bases between the two ends. Germline assignment: CDR1 SGHRS and CDR2 YFSETQ. This CDR3 comprises 16 residues. Here the CDR3 DNA reads TGCGCCAGCAGCTTGGAAGGCTTGAGCTCCTACAATGAGCAGTTCTTC. Its protein is CASSLEGLSSYNEQFF.

The chain combines TRBV18 with TRBJ2-7; no firm D call. The V gene lost 3 bases and the J gene lost 7 bases, with 16 bases spanning the gap. The CDR3 loop spans 14 amino acids. Germline lookup yields CDR1 KGHSH and CDR2 LQKENI. The CDR3 nucleotides read TGTGCCAGCTCACCCCCCGCCTTACAGTGGGAGCAGTACTTC. It codes for CASSPPALQWEQYF.

This clone appeared once. The gene calls are TRBV29-1 and TRBJ1-4; D might be TRBD1 (6 bases). V was pared by 4 bases and J by 4 bases, with 10 bases between. In germline, CDR1 is SQVTM, CDR2 ANQGSEA. CDR3 length: 13 residues. The CDR3 here is CSVGGADNEKLFF. The DNA of the CDR3 is TGCAGCGTTGGGGGGGCAGATAATGAAAAACTGTTTTTT.

The V gene is TRBV6-6, the J gene TRBJ2-7; D is uncertain. The V gene's germline CDR1 is MNHNY and CDR2 SVGAGI (reference sequence). The V end lost 2 bases, the J end lost 6 bases, and 5 bases lay between the germline ends. There are 11 residues in the CDR3. The CDR3 sequence: CASSYPPEQYF. The DNA of the CDR3 is TGTGCCAGCAGTTACCCCCCCGAGCAGTACTTC.

This rearrangement joins TRBV15 to TRBJ1-4; tentative D call: TRBD1 (5 bases). The CDR3 consists of 16 residues. The V gene's germline CDR1 is LNHNV and CDR2 YYDKDF (reference sequence). The V gene lost 3 bases and the J gene lost 2 bases, with 13 bases spanning the gap. In DNA, the CDR3 is TGTGCCACCAGCAGGTCCTGGGGCGATACTAATGAAAAACTGTTTTTT. Amino acids: CATSRSWGDTNEKLFF.

This sequence joins TRBV2 and TRBJ2-7; 9 positions match TRBD1. The CDR3 has 13 amino acids. V dropped 8 bases and J dropped 4; count of bases not matched to a gene: 6. Germline lookup yields CDR1 SNHLY and CDR2 FYNNEI. This CDR3 reads CASSRTGVYEQYF. The CDR3 bases are TGTGCCAGCTCGAGGACAGGGGTGTACGAGCAGTACTTC.

The V and J genes are TRBV5-5 and TRBJ2-7, with TRBD1 matching over 10 bases. J gave up 2 bases and V 0 bases, and 2 bases lay outside the gene matches. Germline assignment: CDR1 SGHKS and CDR2 YYEKEE (reference sequence). The CDR3 is made up of 15 amino acids. This CDR3 is CASSLAGTGAYEQYF. CDR3 DNA sequence: TGTGCCAGCAGCTTGGCTGGGACAGGGGCCTACGAGCAGTACTTC. The full variable domain, its missing parts supplied by reference TRBV5-5 and TRBJ2-7, is DAGVTQSPTHLIKTRGQQVTLRCSPISGHKSVSWYQQVLGQGPQFIFQYYEKEERGRGNFPDRFSARQFPNYSSELNVNALLLGDSALYLCASSLAGTGAYEQYFGPGTRLTVT.

This chain joins TRBV12-5 and TRBJ1-5; perhaps TRBD1 as D (6 bases). Germline-derived CDR1 and CDR2 are LGHNT and FRNRAP. Trimming removed 1 base from V and 1 base from J, with 8 bases in between. The CDR3 consists of 15 residues. In DNA, the CDR3 is TGTGCTAGTGGTTTGGCGCAGGGGAGCAATCAGCCCCAGCATTTT. Protein: CASGLAQGSNQPQHF. Full variable domain (remainder filled in from reference TRBV12-5 and TRBJ1-5): DARVTQTPRHKVTEMGQEVTMRCQPILGHNTVFWYRQTMMQGLELLAYFRNRAPLDDSGMPKDRFSAEMPDATLATLKIQPSEPRDSAVYFCASGLAQGSNQPQHFGDGTRLSIL.

The CDR3 here is CASSKVESGGSYEQYF. CDR3 in DNA: TGTGCCAGCAGCAAAGTAGAGAGCGGGGGTTCCTACGAGCAGTACTTC. This chain joins TRBV21-1 and TRBJ2-7; TRBD2 was called by the table and not checked on the DNA. TRBV21-1 is a pseudogene. CDR3 size: 16 residues.

This rearrangement joins TRBV6-1 to TRBJ1-5, with 8 bases fitting TRBD1. The CDR3 runs to 13 residues. Germline CDR1 and CDR2: MNHNS and SASEGT. V lost 6 bases to trimming and J lost 15 bases; unmatched junction nucleotides: 13. Written as DNA, the CDR3 is TGTGCCAGCAGCGCAAAGACAGGGGTTGCAAGGCATTTT. It yields the protein CASSAKTGVARHF.